The 29 T cell receptor beta chains presented below share a single source sample, sequenced in a study of T cell responses to AZD1222 COVID-19 vaccine. TCRdb's table, derived via immunoSEQ multiplex PCR, lists solely in-frame clones and lacks some. The sample gives 100,000 or so clones, about 88% of which show up once; approximately 3.7% is in the top ten. The input for sequencing was peripheral blood, taken on day 0 of AZD1222 vaccination. The receptors come from an adult in good health.

This rearrangement joins TRBV7-2 to TRBJ2-7; the D gene could be TRBD1 or TRBD2 (7 bases each). With 3 bases removed from V and 5 bases from J, the gap between germline ends came to 17 bases. CDR1 and CDR2 (germline): SGHTA, FQGNSA. The CDR3 has 15 residues. CDR3: CASSFRTPGGDEQYF. The CDR3 region has the DNA TGTGCCAGCAGCTTCCGGACCCCAGGGGGGGACGAGCAGTACTTC.

About this clone: Other DNA sequences within the sample encode an identical CDR3. The chain combines TRBV10-1 with TRBJ2-1, with D maybe TRBD1 (5 bases). Trimming took off 6 bases at V and 6 bases at J, with 6 bases between the two ends. This CDR3 spans 11 amino acids. Germline V lookup: CDR1 WNHNN, CDR2 SYGVQD (reference sequence). This chain's CDR3 is CASSDSNEQFF. CDR3 bases: TGCGCCAGCAGCGACAGCAATGAGCAGTTCTTC.

The rearrangement uses TRBV10-3 and TRBJ2-1, with TRBD2 identical over 11 bases. Germline V gene sequence: CDR1 ENHRY, CDR2 SYGVKD. The CDR3 is 18 amino acids. The V and J ends lost 3 bases and 7 bases, in that order; junction bases with no gene match: 14. DNA of the CDR3: TGTGCCATCAGTGAACTCGGGATAGTAGCGGGGGGGCAAAATGAGCAGTTCTTC. It is translated as CAISELGIVAGGQNEQFF.

This chain uses TRBV5-4 with TRBJ2-3, with D perhaps TRBD2 (6 bases). The CDR3 runs to 16 residues. Germline assignment: CDR1 SGHNT and CDR2 YYREEE (reference sequence). Deletions cut 4 bases from V and 0 bases from J, with 15 bases between. CDR3 nucleotides: TGTGCCAGCAGCGCGCGGGGCCAGCTTAGCACAGATACGCAGTATTTT. Protein sequence: CASSARGQLSTDTQYF.

The rearrangement links TRBV28 to TRBJ1-4, with unresolved D. This CDR3 region has 13 residues. With 7 bases removed from V and 5 bases from J, the gap between germline ends came to 11 bases. Germline loops: CDR1 MDHEN, CDR2 SYDVKM. For the CDR3, the DNA is TGTGCCAGCACAGAGGGAGGCAATGAAAAACTGTTTTTT. Its translation is CASTEGGNEKLFF.

This sequence joins TRBV6-5 and TRBJ2-3; 9 nucleotides line up with TRBD2. There are 15 residues in the CDR3. Trimming removed 6 bases from V and 3 bases from J; junction bases left unmatched: 7. CDR1 is MNHEY and CDR2 is SVGAGI in the germline V gene. CDR3 nucleotides: TGTGCCAGCAGAAATAGCGGGGGCGGTACAGATACGCAGTATTTT. It is translated as CASRNSGGGTDTQYF.

This clone was recorded only once. The chain recombines TRBV7-2 with TRBJ1-2; D may be TRBD1 (5 bases). Trimming stripped 1 base from V and 4 bases from J, with 10 bases between. The CDR3 consists of 14 residues. From germline, CDR1 is SGHTA and CDR2 FQGNSA. This chain's CDR3 is CASSLGVQGYGYTF. DNA for the CDR3: TGTGCCAGCAGCTTAGGGGTCCAGGGCTATGGCTACACCTTC.

This clone is a singleton in its sample. This chain joins TRBV5-6 and TRBJ1-1, with D uncertain. The ends were cut back, 2 bases at V and 2 bases at J, with 10 bases in the middle. Looked up from germline, CDR1 is SGHDT and CDR2 is YYEEEE. The CDR3 is 14 amino acids. The CDR3, as DNA: TGTGCCAGCAGCTTCGTCCTAGTTAACACTGAAGCTTTCTTT. Translating gives CASSFVLVNTEAFF.

The chain combines TRBV4-3 with TRBJ1-4; D call uncertain. Germline-derived CDR1 and CDR2 are LGHNA and YSLEER. This CDR3 is built from 16 residues. The germline V and J ends were trimmed by 1 base and 1 base, with 10 bases remaining between them. CDR3 coding DNA: TGCGCCAGCAGCCAAGGCAGGCCGGGAACTAATGAAAAACTGTTTTTT. It encodes CASSQGRPGTNEKLFF.

The V and J genes are TRBV9 and TRBJ2-1, with 10 bases lining up with TRBD2. This CDR3 has 14 amino acids. CDR1 is SGDLS, CDR2 YYNGEE, per germline. V lost 5 bases and J lost 10; bases outside the gene matches: 9. The CDR3 DNA sequence: TGTGCCAGCAGTTACACCGGGACTAGCGAGGAGCAGTTCTTC. Amino acids: CASSYTGTSEEQFF.

The CDR3 loop is CASSWGVPAEAFF. The DNA of the CDR3 is TGTGCCAGCAGCTGGGGTGTACCCGCTGAAGCTTTCTTT. The chain uses TRBV7-2 and TRBJ1-1, with D hard to call. The CDR3 runs to 13 residues. Looked up from germline, CDR1 is SGHTA and CDR2 is FQGNSA. V lost 4 bases to trimming and J lost 6 bases, with 12 bases between them.

The genes are TRBV5-6 and TRBJ2-7; D possibly corresponds to TRBD2 (6 bases). CDR1 and CDR2 from the germline V gene are SGHDT and YYEEEE. Trimming took 4 bases from V and 4 from J, leaving 18 bases between them. CDR3 length equals 15 residues. For the CDR3, the DNA is TGTGCCAGCAGCCTTATCGGGAGAGAACTTTACGAGCAGTACTTC. The encoded protein is CASSLIGRELYEQYF.

The V call is TRBV5-1, the J call TRBJ2-7; maybe TRBD2 (6 bases). This CDR3 is 14 amino acids long. Germline assignment: CDR1 SGHRS and CDR2 YFSETQ. The V end lost 4 bases, the J end lost 5 bases, and 16 bases lay between the germline ends. The CDR3: CASSKGTEGNEQYF. The CDR3 coding sequence is TGCGCCAGCAGCAAAGGGACTGAGGGCAACGAGCAGTACTTC. Filled out from reference TRBV5-1 and TRBJ2-7, the complete variable domain reads KAGVTQTPRYLIKTRGQQVTLSCSPISGHRSVSWYQQTPGQGLQFLFEYFSETQRNKGNFPGRFSGRQFSNSRSEMNVSTLELGDSALYLCASSKGTEGNEQYFGPGTRLTVT.

This sequence joins TRBV24-1 and TRBJ2-6; no reliable D call. Per the germline V gene, CDR1 is KGHDR and CDR2 is SFDVKD. V lost 4 bases to trimming and J lost 1 base, with 4 bases between them. CDR3 length: 14 amino acids. The CDR3 DNA reads as TGTGCCACCAGTGAGGCATCTGGGGCCAACGTCCTGACTTTC. Translated, it gives CATSEASGANVLTF.

The rearrangement uses TRBV5-8 and TRBJ1-6; D gene ambiguous. Looked up from germline, CDR1 is SGHTS and CDR2 is YDEGEE. The CDR3 length is 17 residues. The ends were cut back, 0 bases at V and 4 bases at J, with 14 bases in the middle. CDR3 region: CASSLGFRGIYNSPLHF. The CDR3 DNA is TGTGCCAGCAGCTTGGGGTTTCGGGGAATTTATAATTCACCCCTCCACTTT.

This chain uses TRBV6-5 with TRBJ1-2; possibly TRBD1 for D (5 bases). The CDR3 has 14 residues. Per the germline V gene, CDR1 is MNHEY and CDR2 is SVGAGI. With 11 bases removed from V and 4 bases from J, the gap between germline ends came to 20 bases. The CDR3 region has the DNA TGTGCCTGCCCAGCGGAGACAGTCCCCTATGGCTACACCTTC. This gives the protein CACPAETVPYGYTF.

V and J are TRBV30 and TRBJ2-2; maybe TRBD2 (5 bases). Trimming took off 0 bases at V and 5 bases at J, with 10 bases between the two ends. The CDR3 sequence is 14 residues long. Germline V gives CDR1 GTSNPN, CDR2 SVGIG (reference sequence). CDR3 residues: CAWSVLRETGELFF. The CDR3 coding sequence is TGTGCCTGGAGTGTACTTAGGGAGACCGGGGAGCTGTTTTTT.

This clone was observed a few times. The gene calls are TRBV5-1 and TRBJ2-7, with 9 bases fitting TRBD2. Trimming removed 6 bases from V and 0 bases from J; junction bases left unmatched: 13. The V gene's germline CDR1 is SGHRS and CDR2 YFSETQ. The CDR3 consists of 17 residues. This chain's CDR3 is CASNPYRLAETSYEQYF. CDR3 nucleotide sequence: TGCGCCAGCAACCCATATAGACTAGCGGAAACCTCCTACGAGCAGTACTTC.

The V and J genes are TRBV27 and TRBJ1-2; 9 nucleotides agree with TRBD1. This CDR3 region has 16 residues. CDR1 and CDR2 (germline): MNHEY, SMNVEV (reference sequence). The V segment lost 5 bases and the J segment 4 bases; nucleotides outside the gene matches: 11. CDR3 residues: CASSPNRDRVFYGYTF. CDR3 nucleotides: TGTGCCAGCAGTCCGAACCGGGACAGGGTTTTCTATGGCTACACCTTC.

The chain uses TRBV28 and TRBJ1-2; D may be TRBD1 (5 bases). This CDR3 has 13 amino acids. Germline V gene data show CDR1 as MDHEN and CDR2 as SYDVKM. Trimming took off 2 bases at V and 4 bases at J, with 8 bases between the two ends. The CDR3 protein is CASSLGGAYGYTF. In DNA, the CDR3 is TGTGCCAGCAGTTTAGGAGGGGCCTATGGCTACACCTTC.

This chain links TRBV6-5 with TRBJ2-7, with D tentatively TRBD1 (6 bases). Trimming removed 0 bases at V and 2 bases at J, with 8 bases between. Per germline, CDR1 MNHEY and CDR2 SVGAGI. The CDR3 is made up of 14 amino acids. CDR3 residues: CASSYSQGTYEQYF. The CDR3 region has the DNA TGTGCCAGCAGTTACTCACAGGGTACCTACGAGCAGTACTTC.

This clone came up once. The chain employs TRBV9 and TRBJ1-5, with D hard to call. CDR3 size: 14 residues. Germline V gene sequence: CDR1 SGDLS, CDR2 YYNGEE. The V and J ends lost 2 bases and 7 bases respectively, with 13 bases between them. This CDR3 is CASSVGWTQQPQHF. The CDR3 DNA sequence: TGTGCCAGCAGCGTCGGGTGGACGCAGCAGCCCCAGCATTTT.

This clone was counted a few times. The chain employs TRBV2 and TRBJ2-7; D is perhaps TRBD1 (5 bases). Trimming removed 6 bases at V and 7 bases at J, with 13 bases between. The CDR3 runs to 12 residues. From germline, CDR1 is SNHLY and CDR2 FYNNEI. The chain's CDR3 is CASRTDSPEQYF. In DNA, the CDR3 is TGTGCCAGCAGGACAGACAGTCCAGAGCAGTACTTC.

The J gene is TRBJ1-5, the V gene TRBV19; no definite D call. V was pared by 7 bases and J by 3 bases, with 10 bases between. This CDR3 is 13 amino acids long. CDR1 LNHDA and CDR2 SQIVND come from the germline V gene (reference sequence). The DNA of the CDR3 is TGTGCCAGTAATCTAGGAGTCAATCAGCCCCAGCATTTT. Amino acid sequence: CASNLGVNQPQHF.

This chain joins TRBV11-2 and TRBJ2-7, with D possibly matching TRBD1 (5 bases). The V and J ends lost 5 bases and 0 bases respectively, with 17 bases between them. The CDR3 length is 16 residues. Germline CDR1 SGHAT, CDR2 FQNNGV. CDR3 region: CASSPRDSPLSYEQYF. Written as DNA, the CDR3 is TGTGCCAGCAGCCCCCGCGACAGCCCCCTCTCCTACGAGCAGTACTTC.

This chain links TRBV19 with TRBJ2-2; D may match TRBD1 or TRBD2 (5 bases each). V shed 3 bases and J shed 8 bases, with 22 bases lying between them. CDR3 length equals 17 residues. Germline V gene sequence: CDR1 LNHDA, CDR2 SQIVND (reference sequence). Here the CDR3 reads CASSIGIFRAPGGELFF. The CDR3 DNA sequence: TGTGCCAGTAGTATCGGGATCTTCAGGGCCCCGGGAGGGGAGCTGTTTTTT.

The chain employs TRBV6-2 or TRBV6-3 and TRBJ2-1; D unclear. The germline CDR1 and CDR2 sequences are MNHEY and SVGEGT. The CDR3 spans 12 residues. Trimming pared 2 bases from V and 6 bases from J, leaving 5 bases between. Here the CDR3 reads CASSYGINEQFF. DNA for the CDR3: TGTGCCAGCAGTTACGGGATCAATGAGCAGTTCTTC.

The CDR3 region has the DNA TGTGCCAGCAGTTTCTTAGCGGGGGAGGTAGTGGAGACCCAGTACTTC. Translated: CASSFLAGEVVETQYF. The chain is built from TRBV28 and TRBJ2-5; 9 positions agree with TRBD2. The V segment lost 3 bases and the J segment 5 bases; nucleotides outside the gene matches: 10. The germline CDR1 and CDR2 sequences are MDHEN and SYDVKM. The CDR3 loop spans 16 amino acids.

The chain links TRBV27 to TRBJ1-1; 12 bases line up with TRBD1. Germline V CDR1 and CDR2: MNHEY, SMNVEV (reference sequence). There are 19 residues in the CDR3. The V segment lost 5 bases and the J segment 1 base; nucleotides outside the gene matches: 14. The CDR3, as DNA: TGTGCCAGCAGTAGCCCGGCCGGGACAGGGGGCCATTGGAACACTGAAGCTTTCTTT. Encoded protein: CASSSPAGTGGHWNTEAFF.